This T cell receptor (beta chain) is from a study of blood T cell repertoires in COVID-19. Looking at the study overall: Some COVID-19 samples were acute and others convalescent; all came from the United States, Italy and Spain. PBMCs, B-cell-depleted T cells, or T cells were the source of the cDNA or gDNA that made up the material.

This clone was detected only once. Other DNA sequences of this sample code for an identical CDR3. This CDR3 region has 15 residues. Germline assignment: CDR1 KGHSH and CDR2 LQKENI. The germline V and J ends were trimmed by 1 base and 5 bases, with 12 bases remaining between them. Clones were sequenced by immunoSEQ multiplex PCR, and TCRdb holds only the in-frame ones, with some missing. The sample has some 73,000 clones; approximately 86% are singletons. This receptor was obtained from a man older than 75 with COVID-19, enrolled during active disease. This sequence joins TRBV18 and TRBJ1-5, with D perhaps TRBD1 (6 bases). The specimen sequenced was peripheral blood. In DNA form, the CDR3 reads TGTGCCAGCTCACCACTAAGGGGGGGCGATCAGCCCCAGCATTTT. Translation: CASSPLRGGDQPQHF.